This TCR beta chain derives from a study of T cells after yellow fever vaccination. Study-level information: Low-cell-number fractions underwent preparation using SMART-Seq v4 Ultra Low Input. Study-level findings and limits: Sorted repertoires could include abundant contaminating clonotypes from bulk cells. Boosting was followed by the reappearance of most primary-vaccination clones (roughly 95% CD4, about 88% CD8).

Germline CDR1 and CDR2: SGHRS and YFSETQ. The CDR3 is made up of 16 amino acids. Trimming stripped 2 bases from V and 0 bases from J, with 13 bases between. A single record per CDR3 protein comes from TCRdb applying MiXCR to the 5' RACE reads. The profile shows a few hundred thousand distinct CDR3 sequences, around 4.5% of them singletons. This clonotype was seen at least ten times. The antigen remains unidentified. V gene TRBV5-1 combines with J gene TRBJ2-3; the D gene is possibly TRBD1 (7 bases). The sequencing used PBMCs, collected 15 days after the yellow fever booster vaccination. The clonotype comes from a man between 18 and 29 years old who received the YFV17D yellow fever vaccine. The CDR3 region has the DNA TGCGCCAGCAGCTTCTCGACAGGGACTAGCACAGATACGCAGTATTTT. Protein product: CASSFSTGTSTDTQYF.